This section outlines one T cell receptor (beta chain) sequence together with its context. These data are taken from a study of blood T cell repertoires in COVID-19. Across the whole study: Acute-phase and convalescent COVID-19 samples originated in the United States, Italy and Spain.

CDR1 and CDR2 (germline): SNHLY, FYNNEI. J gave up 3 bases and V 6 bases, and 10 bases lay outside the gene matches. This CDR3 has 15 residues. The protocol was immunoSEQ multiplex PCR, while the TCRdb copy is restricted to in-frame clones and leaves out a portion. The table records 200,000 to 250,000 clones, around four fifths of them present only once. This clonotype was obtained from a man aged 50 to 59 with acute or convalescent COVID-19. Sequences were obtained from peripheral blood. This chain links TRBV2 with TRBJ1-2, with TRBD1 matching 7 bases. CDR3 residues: CASSEFPGTDYGYTF. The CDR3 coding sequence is TGTGCCAGCAGCGAATTCCCAGGGACAGACTATGGCTACACCTTC.